The 23 T cell receptor beta chains presented below share a single source sample, sequenced in a study of beta chain features in type 1 diabetes. Expressed TCRB transcripts were sequenced because the isolated RNA had all been reverse transcribed beforehand. Method: immunoSEQ multiplex PCR; TCRdb's copy keeps in-frame clones and lacks some. Of roughly 240,000 clones listed, around 68% are singletons. The sample comprised naive CD4+ T cells from blood. These receptors were obtained from a man aged 25-45 years in good health.

This clone has only a few counts. This chain joins TRBV6-1 and TRBJ2-4; 7 bases are a match to TRBD1. CDR3 length equals 15 residues. Germline CDR1 MNHNS, CDR2 SASEGT. V lost 4 bases and J lost 0; bases outside the gene matches: 3. The CDR3 reads CASSGGQAAKNIQYF. The CDR3 nucleotides are TGTGCCAGCAGTGGAGGACAGGCAGCCAAAAACATTCAGTACTTC.

The chain employs TRBV18 and TRBJ2-4, with no clear D. Germline CDR1 is KGHSH and CDR2 is LQKENI. Trimming cost V 3 bases and J 1 base, with 10 bases left between them. The CDR3 spans 15 residues. The CDR3 spells CASSPRNAAKNIQYF. The CDR3 DNA sequence: TGTGCCAGCTCACCCAGAAATGCCGCCAAAAACATTCAGTACTTC.

The J gene is TRBJ2-5, the V gene TRBV29-1; TRBD1 or TRBD2 may be the D gene (6 bases each). The CDR3 length is 14 residues. Germline lookup yields CDR1 SQVTM and CDR2 ANQGSEA. The ends were cut back, 8 bases at V and 4 bases at J, with 20 bases in the middle. The CDR3: CSSNVGGNRETQYF. The DNA of the CDR3 is TGCAGCTCGAACGTCGGGGGCAATCGAGAGACCCAGTACTTC.

This clone was detected once. The chain employs TRBV6-1 and TRBJ2-3; the D is unclear. Germline V gene lookup returns CDR1 MNHNS and CDR2 SASEGT. The germline V and J ends were trimmed by 0 bases and 2 bases, with 3 bases remaining between them. This CDR3 spans 13 amino acids. CDR3 region: CASSEAPTDTQYF. The CDR3 DNA is TGTGCCAGCAGTGAAGCGCCCACAGATACGCAGTATTTT.

The gene calls are TRBV9 and TRBJ1-3, with D possibly being TRBD1 (6 bases). The CDR3 is made up of 15 amino acids. V was pared by 4 bases and J by 4 bases, with 15 bases between. Germline-derived CDR1 and CDR2 are SGDLS and YYNGEE. In DNA form, the CDR3 reads TGTGCCAGCAGCTTCCGACAGGATGAAGGAAACACCATATATTTT. Protein sequence: CASSFRQDEGNTIYF. Combining the CDR3 with reference TRBV9 and TRBJ1-3 gives the whole variable domain DSGVTQTPKHLITATGQRVTLRCSPRSGDLSVYWYQQSLDQGLQFLIQYYNGEERAKGNILERFSAQQFPDLHSELNLSSLELGDSALYFCASSFRQDEGNTIYFGEGSWLTVV.

The rearrangement links TRBV29-1 to TRBJ2-3; TRBD1 might be the D (6 bases). Germline V gives CDR1 SQVTM, CDR2 ANQGSEA. V lost 2 bases and J 11 bases, leaving 20 bases between the germline ends. CDR3 size: 14 residues. CDR3 amino acids: CSVESSGWGQRQYF. In DNA form, the CDR3 reads TGCAGCGTTGAATCCTCGGGGTGGGGACAACGGCAGTATTTT.

The V call is TRBV5-1, the J call TRBJ2-1, with D possibly being TRBD1 (7 bases). CDR3 length equals 14 residues. V lost 1 base and J lost 7, with 12 bases in between. Germline loops: CDR1 SGHRS, CDR2 YFSETQ. CDR3 DNA sequence: TGCGCCAGCAGCTTGTCCCAGGGGGGTAATGAGCAGTTCTTC. This codes for CASSLSQGGNEQFF.

In DNA form, the CDR3 reads TGTGCCAGCAGCGGACTAGCGGGGACCACAGATACGCAGTATTTT. Translated, it gives CASSGLAGTTDTQYF. The chain uses TRBV9 and TRBJ2-3; TRBD2 aligns across 11 bases. Germline V lookup: CDR1 SGDLS, CDR2 YYNGEE. J lost 2 bases, V lost 3 bases, and 2 bases had no gene match. This CDR3 is built from 15 residues.

The chain carries TRBV30 and TRBJ1-1; weak D call: TRBD1 (5 bases). The germline gives CDR1 GTSNPN, CDR2 SVGIG (reference sequence). CDR3 length: 11 amino acids. V shed 6 bases and J shed 7 bases, with 12 bases lying between them. As DNA, the CDR3 is TGTGCCTGTCAATGGGGGTTTGAAGCTTTCTTT. As protein: CACQWGFEAFF.

The J gene is TRBJ1-1, the V gene TRBV10-3, with D maybe TRBD1 (6 bases). V was cut by 4 bases and J by 6 bases, with 9 bases left in between. CDR1 ENHRY and CDR2 SYGVKD come from the germline V gene. CDR3 length: 12 amino acids. For the CDR3, the DNA is TGTGCCATCAGTGGGGCAGGGGCTGAAGCTTTCTTT. This translates into CAISGAGAEAFF.

This chain joins TRBV27 and TRBJ2-6, with 7 bases that match TRBD1. V lost 5 bases to trimming and J lost 1 base; unmatched junction nucleotides: 5. The CDR3 is 16 amino acids. CDR1 and CDR2 from the germline V gene are MNHEY and SMNVEV (reference sequence). The CDR3 nucleotides read TGTGCCAGCAGTACAAACAGGGGTTCTGGGGCCAACGTCCTGACTTTC. Amino acids: CASSTNRGSGANVLTF.

This clone was seen only a few times. This chain links TRBV14 with TRBJ2-4; no clear D gene. The CDR3 length is 13 residues. V gave up 3 bases and J gave up 8 bases, with 11 bases separating them. The germline V gene encodes CDR1 SGHDN and CDR2 FVKESK. The CDR3 region is CASSHTPGYIQYF. As DNA, the CDR3 is TGTGCCAGCAGCCACACCCCCGGGTACATTCAGTACTTC.

DNA of the CDR3: TGTGCCAGCAGCTTAGGGGCAGCAGTTTACAATGAGCAGTTCTTC. Encoded protein: CASSLGAAVYNEQFF. V usage is TRBV7-2 and J usage is TRBJ2-1; D is unclear. Trimming stripped 1 base from V and 4 bases from J, with 11 bases between. The CDR3 has 15 amino acids. CDR1 SGHTA and CDR2 FQGNSA come from the germline V gene.

The J gene is TRBJ2-1, the V gene TRBV28; D is undetermined. Looked up from germline, CDR1 is MDHEN and CDR2 is SYDVKM. This CDR3 is 12 amino acids long. Trimming pared 5 bases from V and 10 bases from J, leaving 12 bases between. The CDR3 here is CASSPQGREQFF. The CDR3 DNA is TGTGCCAGCAGTCCCCAAGGAAGGGAGCAGTTCTTC.

A few counts support this clone. The chain links TRBV19 to TRBJ2-4; D is uncertain. Trimming left V 0 bases short and J 2 bases short, with 5 bases between. The CDR3 runs to 14 residues. Germline V gives CDR1 LNHDA, CDR2 SQIVND (reference sequence). CDR3 nucleotide sequence: TGTGCCAGTAGTATAGATTCCTCCAAAAACATTCAGTACTTC. Encoded protein: CASSIDSSKNIQYF.

In regard to this clone: In the same sample, other DNA sequences code for this CDR3. The chain employs TRBV5-6 and TRBJ1-2; D is uncertain. The V and J ends lost 4 bases and 4 bases respectively, with 5 bases between them. Looked up from germline, CDR1 is SGHDT and CDR2 is YYEEEE. CDR3 length: 11 residues. The CDR3 bases are TGTGCCAGCAGCCGGATCTATGGCTACACCTTC. Translated: CASSRIYGYTF.

The V and J genes are TRBV28 and TRBJ1-2; no definite D call. Germline assignment: CDR1 MDHEN and CDR2 SYDVKM. The CDR3 length is 10 residues. V lost 11 bases and J 8 bases, leaving 12 bases between the germline ends. The CDR3 nucleotides read TGTGCCTCTGCTAGGTACGGCTACACCTTC. Residues: CASARYGYTF.

This clone was seen a few times. The chain combines TRBV10-3 with TRBJ2-1; TRBD2 is a possible D gene (5 bases). This CDR3 has 12 amino acids. V lost 8 bases to trimming and J lost 6 bases, with 11 bases between them. Per germline, CDR1 ENHRY and CDR2 SYGVKD. CDR3 protein: CAIGLAVNEQFF. The CDR3 DNA reads as TGTGCCATCGGGCTAGCAGTCAATGAGCAGTTCTTC.

The CDR3 DNA follows: TGTGCCAGCAGTCAGGACAGGGAGACTGAAGCTTTCTTT. It specifies CASSQDRETEAFF. This chain connects TRBV28 to TRBJ1-1, with TRBD1 matching 8 bases. CDR1 is MDHEN, CDR2 SYDVKM, per germline. This CDR3 spans 13 amino acids. The V and J ends lost 5 bases and 5 bases, in that order; junction bases with no gene match: 4.

This chain links TRBV10-3 with TRBJ2-3, with TRBD2 matching over 10 bases. V shed 11 bases and J 1 base; nucleotides not matched to a gene: 12. CDR3 size: 16 residues. CDR1 and CDR2 from the germline V gene are ENHRY and SYGVKD. In DNA form, the CDR3 reads TGTGCCGGGTCCGAGGGCCTAGCGGGGGGCACAGATACGCAGTATTTT. This codes for CAGSEGLAGGTDTQYF.

The chain uses TRBV11-2 and TRBJ2-3; TRBD2 matches 10 bases. CDR1 and CDR2 (germline): SGHAT, FQNNGV. Unmatched junction bases numbered 0, after V lost 0 bases and J lost 6 bases. The CDR3 runs to 14 residues. This CDR3 reads CASSLEGLADTQYF. The CDR3 DNA reads TGTGCCAGCAGCTTAGAGGGACTAGCGGATACGCAGTATTTT.

The chain combines TRBV7-2 with TRBJ2-7; either TRBD1 or TRBD2 may supply D (5 bases each). This CDR3 has 16 amino acids. Deletions cut 1 base from V and 0 bases from J, with 13 bases between. Germline values: CDR1 SGHTA, CDR2 FQGNSA. The CDR3 loop reads CASSLGGSSSSYEQYF. CDR3 bases: TGTGCCAGCAGCTTAGGGGGGAGTTCGAGCTCCTACGAGCAGTACTTC.

The chain uses TRBV30 and TRBJ1-6; TRBD1 matches 7 bases. The CDR3 has 14 residues. After removal of 0 bases from V and 6 bases from J, the junction contained 2 bases not matched to a gene. Germline V gene data show CDR1 as GTSNPN and CDR2 as SVGIG (reference sequence). This chain's CDR3 is CAWSVAGGNSPLHF. CDR3 in DNA: TGTGCCTGGAGTGTGGCAGGGGGTAATTCACCCCTCCACTTT.